This TCR beta chain emerged from a study of Graves' ophthalmopathy and Graves' hyperthyroidism. At the level of the study: Hyperthyroidism qualified as stable when ophthalmopathy did not develop within 18 months of follow-up.

The study's findings and limits: Most clonotypes expanded in thyroid above 0.001 frequency were present in blood too.

The authors amplified TCR beta CDR3 regions from RNA transcripts. First-round RT-PCR used HTBI primers; second-round multiplex PCR followed. TCRdb analysed the multiplex PCR reads with MiXCR anew, one entry per CDR3 protein. Altogether approximately 1.2 million distinct CDR3 sequences are present, less than 45% being singletons, with the ten largest covering over 8.5%. Germline CDR1 and CDR2: ENHRY and SYGVKD. Between the trimmed V and J ends, which lost 1 base and 1 base, there was a span of 7 bases. The CDR3 loop spans 14 amino acids. A note on this clonotype: Its antigen is still unknown.

This rearrangement joins TRBV10-3 to TRBJ2-5; a weak D match, TRBD1 (6 bases). The source is an adult man with Graves' hyperthyroidism. The sequencing input was peripheral blood or thyroid tissue (not recorded which). CDR3 residues: CAISELDSQETQYF. CDR3 nucleotides: TGTGCCATCAGTGAGTTGGACAGCCAAGAGACCCAGTACTTC.